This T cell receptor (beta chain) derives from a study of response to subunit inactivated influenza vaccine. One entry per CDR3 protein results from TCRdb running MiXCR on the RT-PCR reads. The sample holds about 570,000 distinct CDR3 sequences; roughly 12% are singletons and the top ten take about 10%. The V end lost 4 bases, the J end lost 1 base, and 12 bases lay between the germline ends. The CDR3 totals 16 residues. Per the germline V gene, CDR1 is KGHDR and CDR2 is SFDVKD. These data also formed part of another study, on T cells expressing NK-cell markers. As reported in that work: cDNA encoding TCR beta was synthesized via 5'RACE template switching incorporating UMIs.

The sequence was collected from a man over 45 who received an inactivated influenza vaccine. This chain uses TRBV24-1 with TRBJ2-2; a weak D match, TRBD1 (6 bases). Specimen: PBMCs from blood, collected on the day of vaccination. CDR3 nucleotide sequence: TGTGCCACCAGTGACCCGGACAGAATGAACACCGGGGAGCTGTTTTTT. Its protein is CATSDPDRMNTGELFF.